This TCR beta chain was sequenced for a study of T cell changes during pregnancy in multiple sclerosis. Measured with immunoSEQ multiplex PCR; TCRdb has only the in-frame clones, and not every one. Here the sample spans fewer than 40,000 clones, 91% being singletons. V was clipped by 4 bases and J by 1 base, with 7 bases between them. The CDR3 extends over 12 amino acids. Germline V gene data show CDR1 as SQVTM and CDR2 as ANQGSEA. The genes are TRBV29-1 and TRBJ2-5; weak D call: TRBD1 (5 bases). The sequence derives from a female donor with multiple sclerosis, enrolled in a pregnancy study. The sequencing used CD8+ T cells from peripheral blood mononuclear cells, collected after pregnancy. The CDR3 sequence is CSVGQPQETQYF. CDR3 sequence (DNA): TGCAGCGTTGGACAGCCCCAAGAGACCCAGTACTTC.